This T cell receptor beta chain is drawn from a study of CD8 T cells in Susac syndrome. Study context: When their blood was taken, the Susac syndrome patients had either not yet had any therapy, were taking corticosteroids, or were taking intravenous immunoglobulin alone.

The CDR3 is 17 amino acids. Per the germline V gene, CDR1 is SGDLS and CDR2 is YYNGEE. The V end lost 3 bases, the J end lost 0 bases, and 16 bases lay between the germline ends. When the RNA was reverse transcribed, random hexamers were used with an input of 0.5 to 1 ug. Across 54 Vbeta and 13 Jbeta, TCR beta CDR3 was amplified with immunoSEQ multiplex PCR. TCRdb reprocessed the immunoSEQ multiplex PCR reads with MiXCR, giving one entry per CDR3 protein. The data hold around 100,000 distinct CDR3 sequences, with about 95% observed a single time. Isolation of CD8+ and CD4+ T cells was performed negatively, whereas enrichment of TEMRA cells was done by FACS.

The gene calls are TRBV9 and TRBJ2-1; TRBD1 is a possible D gene (6 bases). This clonotype was obtained from a human donor with Susac syndrome. Specimen: CD8+ T cells from PBMCs. This chain's CDR3 is CASSARQVPSSYNEQFF. The DNA of the CDR3 is TGTGCCAGCAGCGCCAGACAGGTCCCTAGCTCCTACAATGAGCAGTTCTTC. Full variable domain (outside the CDR3, taken from reference TRBV9 and TRBJ2-1): DSGVTQTPKHLITATGQRVTLRCSPRSGDLSVYWYQQSLDQGLQFLIQYYNGEERAKGNILERFSAQQFPDLHSELNLSSLELGDSALYFCASSARQVPSSYNEQFFGPGTRLTVL.